Sequencing of this T cell receptor beta chain was carried out in a study of blood T cell repertoires in COVID-19. Across the study: Donors in the United States, Italy and Spain gave samples during acute or convalescent COVID-19. PBMCs, B-cell-depleted T cells, or T cells provided the cDNA or gDNA that made up the material.

This clone has a single count. This CDR3 is 14 amino acids long. V dropped 4 bases and J dropped 3; count of bases not matched to a gene: 4. CDR1 is SNHLY, CDR2 FYNNEI, per germline. Under the authors' procedure: Using reference gene primer amplification, nucleated cell counts were estimated. The table came from immunoSEQ multiplex PCR; TCRdb's copy has only in-frame clones and leaves some out. That table gives V, J and clone size, and the DNA gave D and trimming. The sample lists 100,000 to 120,000 clones, 85% seen once, with roughly an eighth in the top ten. This receptor was taken from a human donor in a cohort sampled during active COVID-19. The specimen was peripheral blood. This chain joins TRBV2 and TRBJ2-7; 9 nucleotides align to TRBD1. The DNA of the CDR3 is TGTGCCAGCAGTGTAGGGACAGGGAGCTACGAGCAGTACTTC. It encodes CASSVGTGSYEQYF.